This T cell receptor (beta chain) was identified during a study of liver allograft versus peripheral blood T cells (dated by TCRdb to between 2020 and 2021). At the level of the whole study: The study compared the T cell receptor repertoires present in transplanted livers with the repertoires present in the peripheral blood of liver transplant recipients. Results the study describes overall, beyond this receptor: T cell receptor repertoires inside liver allografts were reported to be different from the repertoires detected in peripheral blood.

Instrument on record: Illumina MiSeq. TCRdb trimmed public reads at Q25 via fastp, called clones via MiXCR and kept in-frame beta chains. One record per CDR3 amino acid sequence lists the most common genes and DNA. The sample has around 2,800 distinct CDR3 sequences on record, 13% to 15% of them singletons. The top ten constitute around 40% of the sample. This clonotype was detected a few times. Its antigen target is currently unknown. No qualities accompany the bases; no much larger clone lies one base away. CDR1 is given as SGHDN and CDR2 as FVKESK, both from the germline V gene. There are 18 amino acids in the CDR3, from cysteine to phenylalanine inclusive. Left in the record is the CDR3 DNA by itself, 54 bases read in frame from the first base. Cut back by 0 bases and 3 bases, the V and J ends lie 18 bases apart.

The rearranged chain carries TRBV14 and TRBJ2-1; the D gene could be TRBD1 or TRBD2, each one agreeing over 5 bases. The receptor comes from a human patient who had a liver transplant. After a transplant, the donor of the graft may account for some T cells. The DNA sequence reads TGTGCCAGCAGCCAAGAGGGGCCCCCTAGTGGGAGCTACAATGAGCAGTTCTTC. It codes for CASSQEGPPSGSYNEQFF.